One sample yielded the 3 T cell receptor beta chains listed below, sequenced in a study of T cell clonotyping in hematopoietic cell transplantation. The repertoire was sequenced with immunoSEQ multiplex PCR; TCRdb's copy has only in-frame clones and lacks some. Of about 4,600 clones listed, approximately 96% are singletons. Sequences were derived from PBMCs, sampled 100 days after allogeneic stem cell transplant. The receptors were gathered from a male patient aged 35-50 years who had an allogeneic stem cell transplant from a related donor, so the T cells may come from the graft donor. Some clones in this sample may be carry-over from other donors' samples.

This chain links TRBV28 with TRBJ1-4; no firm D call. Looked up from germline, CDR1 is MDHEN and CDR2 is SYDVKM. V lost 4 bases and J lost 5, with 11 bases in between. The CDR3 is 14 amino acids. As DNA, the CDR3 is TGTGCCAGCAGTTCTCCCCCGGGGAATGAAAAACTGTTTTTT. Translation: CASSSPPGNEKLFF.

The chain is built from TRBV7-9 and TRBJ1-4, with 7 nucleotides matching TRBD1. Germline lookup yields CDR1 SEHNR and CDR2 FQNEAQ (reference sequence). Trimming cost V 7 bases and J 3 bases; bases outside gene matches: 5. CDR3 length: 14 amino acids. DNA of the CDR3: TGTGCCAGCACCTACAGGGGAGCTAATGAAAAACTGTTTTTT. This codes for CASTYRGANEKLFF.

For this clone: One end of the junction fails to match germline, which may point to a read error. J is TRBJ2-5 and V is TRBV11-3; D is possibly TRBD1 (6 bases). The germline V gene has CDR1 SGHNT and CDR2 YENEEA. The CDR3 loop spans 14 amino acids. The CDR3 reads CASTLGQHQETQYF. The CDR3 region has the DNA TGTGCCAGCACCTTAGGACAGCACCAAGAGACCCAGTACTTC. Full variable domain (missing parts from reference TRBV11-3 and TRBJ2-5): EAGVVQSPRYKIIEKKQPVAFWCNPISGHNTLYWYLQNLGQGPELLIRYENEEAVDDSQLPKDRFSAERLKGVDSTLKIQPAELGDSAVYLCASTLGQHQETQYFGPGTRLLVL.